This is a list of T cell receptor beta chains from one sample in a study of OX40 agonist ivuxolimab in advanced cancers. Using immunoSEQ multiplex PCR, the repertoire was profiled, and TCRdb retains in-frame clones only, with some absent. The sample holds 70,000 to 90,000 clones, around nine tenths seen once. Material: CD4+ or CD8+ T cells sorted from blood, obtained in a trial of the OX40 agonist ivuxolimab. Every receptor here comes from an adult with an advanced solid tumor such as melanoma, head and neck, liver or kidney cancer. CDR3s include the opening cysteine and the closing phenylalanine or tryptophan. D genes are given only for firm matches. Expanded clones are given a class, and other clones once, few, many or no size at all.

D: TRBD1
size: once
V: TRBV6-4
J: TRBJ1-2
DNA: TGTGCCAGCCCCCCAACAGGGGCCTACTATGGCTACACCTTC
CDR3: CASPPTGAYYGYTF

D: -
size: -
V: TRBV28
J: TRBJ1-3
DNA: TGTGCCAGCGTTCCCGCCGGGACAAGCAACTCTGGAAACACCATATATTTT
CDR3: CASVPAGTSNSGNTIYF

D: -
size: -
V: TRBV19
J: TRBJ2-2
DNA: TGTGCCAGCCACCTTGGGACGTCGGCCGGGGAGCTGTTTTTT
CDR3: CASHLGTSAGELFF

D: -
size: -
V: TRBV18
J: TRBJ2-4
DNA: TGTGCCAGCTCACCAGCCGGGGCCAAAAACATTCAGTACTTC
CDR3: CASSPAGAKNIQYF

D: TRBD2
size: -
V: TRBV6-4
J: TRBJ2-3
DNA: TGTGCCAGCAGTGTCCTAGCGGGGGGCACAGATACGCAGTATTTT
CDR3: CASSVLAGGTDTQYF

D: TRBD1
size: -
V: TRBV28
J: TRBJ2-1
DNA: TGTGCCAGCAGTCCTCCTCCGGGACAGGGCTACAATGAGCAGTTCTTC
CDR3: CASSPPPGQGYNEQFF

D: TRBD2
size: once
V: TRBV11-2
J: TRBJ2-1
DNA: TGTGCCAGCAGCGTAGGCCTAGCGGGGTACAATGAGCAGTTCTTC
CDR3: CASSVGLAGYNEQFF

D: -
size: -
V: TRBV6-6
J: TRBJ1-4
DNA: TGTGCCAGCAGTTTCCCCCCAGACAATGAAAAACTGTTTTTT
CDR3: CASSFPPDNEKLFF

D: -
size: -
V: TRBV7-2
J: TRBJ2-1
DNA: TGTGCCAGCAGCTTAGTCCAGCACTCCTACAATGAGCAGTTCTTC
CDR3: CASSLVQHSYNEQFF

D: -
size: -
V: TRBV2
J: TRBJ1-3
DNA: TGTGCCACCGTCAGGGGTTCTGGAAACACCATATATTTT
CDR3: CATVRGSGNTIYF

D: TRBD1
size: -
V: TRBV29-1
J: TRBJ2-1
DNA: TGCAGCGTTACACAGACCGGGACAGGGGGGTACAATGAGCAGTTCTTC
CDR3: CSVTQTGTGGYNEQFF

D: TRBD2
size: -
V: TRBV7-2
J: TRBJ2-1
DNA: TGTGCCAGCAGTTCTGGGGGGGGGAGCCCCCCCAATGAGCAGTTCTTC
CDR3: CASSSGGGSPPNEQFF

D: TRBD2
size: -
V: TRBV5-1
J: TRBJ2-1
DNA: TGCGCCAGCAGCTTGCTCGGCGGGGGGGCCTACAATGAGCAGTTCTTC
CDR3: CASSLLGGGAYNEQFF

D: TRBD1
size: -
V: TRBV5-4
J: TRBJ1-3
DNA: TGTGCCAGCAGCCCCATGACAGGGGTCGGTGGAAACACCATATATTTT
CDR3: CASSPMTGVGGNTIYF

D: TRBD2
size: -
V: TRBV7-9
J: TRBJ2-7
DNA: TGTGCCAGCAGCTTAGGTCGCGGGAGTGTACTCTACGAGCAGTACTTC
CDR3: CASSLGRGSVLYEQYF

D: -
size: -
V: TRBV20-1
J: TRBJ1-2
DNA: TGCAGTGCTAGCAAACAGACAGATTACACCTTC
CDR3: CSASKQTDYTF

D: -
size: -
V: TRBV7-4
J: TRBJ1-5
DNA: TGTGCCAGCAGCTTAGCAGGGAAAGGCAATCAGCCCCAGCATTTT
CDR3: CASSLAGKGNQPQHF

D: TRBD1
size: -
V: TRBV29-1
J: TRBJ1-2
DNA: TGCAGGGAGATACAGGGGACTAGGATCTATGGCTACACCTTC
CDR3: CREIQGTRIYGYTF

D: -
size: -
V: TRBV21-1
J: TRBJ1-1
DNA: TGTGCCAGCAGCAAAGAAGACCCTGGGACGGAGGGAATGAACACTGAAGCTTTCTTT
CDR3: CASSKEDPGTEGMNTEAFF

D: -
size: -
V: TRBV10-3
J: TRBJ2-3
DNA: TGTGCCATCAGTGAGTCGACTCGTGATACGCAGTATTTT
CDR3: CAISESTRDTQYF

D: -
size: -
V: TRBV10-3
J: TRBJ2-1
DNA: TGTGCCTCCACCCACCCGGGCGGAAGCAACAATGAGCAGTTCTTC
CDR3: CASTHPGGSNNEQFF

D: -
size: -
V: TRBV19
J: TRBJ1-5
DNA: TGTGCCAGTAGTATACGATTCTCCAGGGGAAACACATATAGCAATCAGCCCCAGCATTTT
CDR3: CASSIRFSRGNTYSNQPQHF

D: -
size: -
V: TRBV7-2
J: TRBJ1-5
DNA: TGTGCCAGCAGCTTAGATCCCAGTCAGCCCCAGCATTTT
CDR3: CASSLDPSQPQHF

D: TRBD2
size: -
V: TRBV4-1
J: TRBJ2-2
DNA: TGCGCCAGCAGCCAATCCGGGACTAGCCACACCGGGGAGCTGTTTTTT
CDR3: CASSQSGTSHTGELFF

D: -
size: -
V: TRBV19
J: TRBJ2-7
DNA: TGTGCCAGTAGTAACCCCCTCAACGTGCGCGAGCAGTACTTC
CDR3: CASSNPLNVREQYF

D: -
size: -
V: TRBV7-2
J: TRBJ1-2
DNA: TGTGCCAGCAGCTTAGCGAGCGGCAGCCGGGGCTACACCTTC
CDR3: CASSLASGSRGYTF